A selection of T cell receptor beta chains follows, all from one sample in a study of spatial heterogeneity in lung cancer. One entry per CDR3 protein, called by TCRdb with MiXCR from the 5' RACE reads. The sample contains 40,000 to 50,000 distinct CDR3 sequences, roughly an eighth of which appear only once. Sample: PBMCs, taken at surgery. These receptors all stem from a male donor with early-stage non-small cell lung cancer. Each CDR3 is given with its conserved first and last residue. D genes are given only for firm matches. Part of the rows lack a size; the others show once, few, many or a class for expanded clones.

CDR3 protein: CASSAGPGNTIYF; CDR3 DNA: TGCGCCAGCAGCGCAGGGCCTGGAAACACCATATATTTT; J gene: TRBJ1-3; V gene: TRBV5-1; D gene: -; clone size: many
CDR3 protein: CASSGTGAHDQPQHF; CDR3 DNA: TGTGCCAGCAGTGGGACGGGGGCGCACGATCAGCCCCAGCATTTT; J gene: TRBJ1-5; V gene: TRBV2; D gene: -; clone size: many
CDR3 protein: CASSQEDRGLTDTQYF; CDR3 DNA: TGCGCCAGCAGCCAGGAAGACAGGGGTTTGACAGATACGCAGTATTTT; J gene: TRBJ2-3; V gene: TRBV4-1; D gene: TRBD1; clone size: -
CDR3 protein: CASTPGQRGRTNTQYF; CDR3 DNA: TGTGCCAGCACCCCAGGCCAGCGGGGGCGCACGAATACGCAGTATTTT; J gene: TRBJ2-3; V gene: TRBV7-2; D gene: TRBD2; clone size: -
CDR3 protein: CSVLTSGRNEQFF; CDR3 DNA: TGCAGCGTTCTAACTAGCGGGAGAAATGAGCAGTTCTTC; J gene: TRBJ2-1; V gene: TRBV29-1; D gene: TRBD2; clone size: few
CDR3 protein: CASGPTFAKNIQYF; CDR3 DNA: TGTGCCAGCGGCCCCACCTTCGCCAAAAACATTCAGTACTTC; J gene: TRBJ2-4; V gene: TRBV25-1; D gene: -; clone size: many
CDR3 protein: CSADSGWGTDTQYF; CDR3 DNA: TGCAGTGCTGATTCAGGGTGGGGCACAGATACGCAGTATTTT; J gene: TRBJ2-3; V gene: TRBV20-1; D gene: -; clone size: few
CDR3 protein: CASSLSTGTYEQYF; CDR3 DNA: TGCGCCAGCAGCTTGTCGACAGGCACCTACGAGCAGTACTTC; J gene: TRBJ2-7; V gene: TRBV5-1; D gene: -; clone size: many
CDR3 protein: CASRMGSPYEQYF; CDR3 DNA: TGTGCCAGCAGGATGGGCTCTCCCTACGAGCAGTACTTC; J gene: TRBJ2-7; V gene: TRBV2; D gene: -; clone size: -
CDR3 protein: CASSSGQAQETQYF; CDR3 DNA: TGCGCCAGCAGCTCGGGACAGGCCCAAGAGACCCAGTACTTC; J gene: TRBJ2-5; V gene: TRBV5-1; D gene: TRBD1; clone size: -
CDR3 protein: CASSLVNRNNYGYTF; CDR3 DNA: TGTGCCAGCAGTTTAGTGAACAGAAATAACTATGGCTACACCTTC; J gene: TRBJ1-2; V gene: TRBV28; D gene: -; clone size: -
CDR3 protein: CASSLWPMEQYF; CDR3 DNA: TGTGCCAGCAGCTTGTGGCCGATGGAGCAGTACTTC; J gene: TRBJ2-7; V gene: TRBV5-4; D gene: -; clone size: few
CDR3 protein: CASSIDSFNQPQHF; CDR3 DNA: TGTGCCAGTAGTATCGATTCATTCAATCAGCCCCAGCATTTT; J gene: TRBJ1-5; V gene: TRBV19; D gene: -; clone size: -
CDR3 protein: CASGTGRLETQYF; CDR3 DNA: TGCGCCAGTGGGACAGGGCGTCTGGAGACCCAGTACTTC; J gene: TRBJ2-5; V gene: TRBV23-1; D gene: TRBD1; clone size: many
CDR3 protein: CASSFGTPIRTDTQYF; CDR3 DNA: TGTGCCAGCAGCTTTGGGACCCCAATCCGGACAGATACGCAGTATTTT; J gene: TRBJ2-3; V gene: TRBV5-8; D gene: -; clone size: -
CDR3 protein: CASALRWVGTDYNEQFF; CDR3 DNA: TGTGCCAGCGCTTTGAGATGGGTTGGGACGGATTACAATGAGCAGTTCTTC; J gene: TRBJ2-1; V gene: TRBV27; D gene: -; clone size: few
CDR3 protein: CASSSHSYNEQFF; CDR3 DNA: TGTGCCAGCAGCTCGCACTCCTACAATGAGCAGTTCTTC; J gene: TRBJ2-1; V gene: TRBV7-2; D gene: -; clone size: few
CDR3 protein: CASSPWGGPNTGELFF; CDR3 DNA: TGTGCCAGCAGCCCCTGGGGGGGACCAAACACCGGGGAGCTGTTTTTT; J gene: TRBJ2-2; V gene: TRBV7-2; D gene: TRBD2; clone size: few
CDR3 protein: CASRDRSNTEAFF; CDR3 DNA: TGTGCCAGCAGGGACCGGTCGAACACTGAAGCTTTCTTT; J gene: TRBJ1-1; V gene: TRBV6-2/TRBV6-3; D gene: -; clone size: many
CDR3 protein: CSARYPGWDYEQYF; CDR3 DNA: TGCAGTGCTAGATATCCAGGGTGGGATTACGAGCAGTACTTC; J gene: TRBJ2-7; V gene: TRBV20-1; D gene: -; clone size: -
CDR3 protein: CASSERLAGGYEQYF; CDR3 DNA: TGTGCCAGCAGTGAACGACTAGCGGGGGGGTACGAGCAGTACTTC; J gene: TRBJ2-7; V gene: TRBV2; D gene: TRBD2; clone size: -
CDR3 protein: CSARDLVAVGIYSPLHF; CDR3 DNA: TGCAGTGCTAGAGATCTTGTGGCAGTCGGAATTTACTCACCCCTCCACTTT; J gene: TRBJ1-6; V gene: TRBV20-1; D gene: -; clone size: -
CDR3 protein: CSAARVPNEKLFF; CDR3 DNA: TGCAGTGCCGCCCGGGTACCAAATGAAAAACTGTTTTTT; J gene: TRBJ1-4; V gene: TRBV20-1; D gene: -; clone size: -
CDR3 protein: CSVEVGTIGELFF; CDR3 DNA: TGCAGCGTTGAAGTGGGCACGATAGGGGAGCTGTTTTTT; J gene: TRBJ2-2; V gene: TRBV29-1; D gene: -; clone size: many
CDR3 protein: CASSLDGDSYNEQFF; CDR3 DNA: TGCGCCAGCAGCTTGGACGGGGATTCGTACAATGAGCAGTTCTTC; J gene: TRBJ2-1; V gene: TRBV5-1; D gene: -; clone size: many
CDR3 protein: CASSYTREGTEAFF; CDR3 DNA: TGTGCCAGCAGTTACACAAGGGAAGGCACTGAAGCTTTCTTT; J gene: TRBJ1-1; V gene: TRBV6-2/TRBV6-3; D gene: -; clone size: many
CDR3 protein: CASSLGRSNYGYTF; CDR3 DNA: TGTGCCAGCAGTTTGGGCAGGTCTAACTATGGCTACACCTTC; J gene: TRBJ1-2; V gene: TRBV28; D gene: -; clone size: few
CDR3 protein: CASRVRENTEAFF; CDR3 DNA: TGTGCCAGCAGGGTAAGGGAGAACACTGAAGCTTTCTTT; J gene: TRBJ1-1; V gene: TRBV7-8; D gene: -; clone size: few
CDR3 protein: CASSAQTDTEAFF; CDR3 DNA: TGTGCCAGCAGCGCCCAGACCGACACTGAAGCTTTCTTT; J gene: TRBJ1-1; V gene: TRBV6-1; D gene: -; clone size: many
CDR3 protein: CAISAGTRTSNEQFF; CDR3 DNA: TGTGCCATCAGCGCCGGGACTAGGACCTCCAATGAGCAGTTCTTC; J gene: TRBJ2-1; V gene: TRBV10-3; D gene: TRBD2; clone size: -
CDR3 protein: CASSSRTDEAFF; CDR3 DNA: TGTGCCAGCAGTTCCAGGACTGACGAAGCTTTCTTT; J gene: TRBJ1-1; V gene: TRBV6-5; D gene: -; clone size: -
CDR3 protein: CASRRREGAYEQYF; CDR3 DNA: TGTGCCAGCAGGAGGCGGGAGGGAGCCTACGAGCAGTACTTC; J gene: TRBJ2-7; V gene: TRBV28; D gene: TRBD2; clone size: few
CDR3 protein: CSGLGGQETQYF; CDR3 DNA: TGCAGCGGACTTGGCGGCCAAGAGACCCAGTACTTC; J gene: TRBJ2-5; V gene: TRBV29-1; D gene: -; clone size: few
CDR3 protein: CASSKERDTGELFF; CDR3 DNA: TGTGCCAGCAGTAAGGAGAGGGATACCGGGGAGCTGTTTTTT; J gene: TRBJ2-2; V gene: TRBV6-1; D gene: -; clone size: -
CDR3 protein: CASSIGGAVQQPQHF; CDR3 DNA: TGCGCCAGCAGTATTGGGGGGGCAGTTCAGCAGCCCCAGCATTTT; J gene: TRBJ1-5; V gene: TRBV5-1; D gene: -; clone size: -
CDR3 protein: CATTWRARVNTEAFF; CDR3 DNA: TGTGCCACTACCTGGAGGGCCCGGGTTAACACTGAAGCTTTCTTT; J gene: TRBJ1-1; V gene: TRBV2; D gene: -; clone size: -
CDR3 protein: CASSPRSTGLAASTDTQYF; CDR3 DNA: TGTGCCAGCAGCCCCCGTTCGACGGGACTAGCGGCAAGCACAGATACGCAGTATTTT; J gene: TRBJ2-3; V gene: TRBV9; D gene: TRBD2; clone size: once
CDR3 protein: CASSLLATGNTIYF; CDR3 DNA: TGTGCCAGCAGCTTATTGGCAACTGGAAACACCATATATTTT; J gene: TRBJ1-3; V gene: TRBV7-9; D gene: -; clone size: -
CDR3 protein: CASSLDGGSYNEQFF; CDR3 DNA: TGTGCCAGCAGTTTGGACGGAGGCTCCTACAATGAGCAGTTCTTC; J gene: TRBJ2-1; V gene: TRBV27; D gene: -; clone size: -
CDR3 protein: CASSSLAGLLSYNEQFF; CDR3 DNA: TGTGCCAGCAGTTCACTAGCGGGGTTGCTCTCCTACAATGAGCAGTTCTTC; J gene: TRBJ2-1; V gene: TRBV12-3/TRBV12-4; D gene: TRBD2; clone size: few
CDR3 protein: CASSPQGAQDEQYF; CDR3 DNA: TGCGCCAGCAGCCCACAGGGGGCGCAGGACGAGCAGTACTTC; J gene: TRBJ2-7; V gene: TRBV5-1; D gene: TRBD1; clone size: -
CDR3 protein: CASSLDNRGSYEQYF; CDR3 DNA: TGTGCCAGCAGCTTGGACAACCGGGGTTCCTACGAGCAGTACTTC; J gene: TRBJ2-7; V gene: TRBV5-5; D gene: -; clone size: many
CDR3 protein: CASSPSGSPLYEQYF; CDR3 DNA: TGTGCCAGCAGCCCCTCCGGAAGCCCCCTCTACGAGCAGTACTTC; J gene: TRBJ2-7; V gene: TRBV7-6; D gene: -; clone size: few
CDR3 protein: CAISESQGPLEQYF; CDR3 DNA: TGTGCCATCAGTGAGTCCCAGGGTCCCCTCGAGCAGTACTTC; J gene: TRBJ2-7; V gene: TRBV10-3; D gene: -; clone size: -
CDR3 protein: CASSQRGKITDTQYF; CDR3 DNA: TGTGCCAGCAGCCAACGGGGCAAGATCACAGATACGCAGTATTTT; J gene: TRBJ2-3; V gene: TRBV3-1; D gene: -; clone size: -
CDR3 protein: CASSRRDSAYGYTF; CDR3 DNA: TGTGCCAGCAGCAGACGGGACAGCGCTTATGGCTACACCTTC; J gene: TRBJ1-2; V gene: TRBV7-8; D gene: TRBD1; clone size: few
CDR3 protein: CAISEFREETQYF; CDR3 DNA: TGTGCCATCAGTGAATTCAGGGAAGAGACCCAGTACTTC; J gene: TRBJ2-5; V gene: TRBV10-3; D gene: -; clone size: many
CDR3 protein: CASSSRVGTEAFF; CDR3 DNA: TGTGCCAGCAGCTCCAGGGTAGGGACTGAAGCTTTCTTT; J gene: TRBJ1-1; V gene: TRBV7-2; D gene: -; clone size: -